Below, 2 T cell receptor beta chains from the same sample are listed, as sequenced in a study of blood T cell repertoires in COVID-19 (dated by TCRdb to between 2020 and 2021). The library was prepared using the immunoSEQ multiplex PCR assay. TCRdb provides this immuneACCESS table in a form limited to in-frame rearrangements. Some clones are lacking; in checked studies, under half of them reflect an unresolved V gene, and why the rest are absent is not known. The sample data list around 250,000 clones, and more than 75% of these were observed just once. The ten largest clones capture around 1.5% of the sample. The sample was peripheral blood. These receptors were obtained from an older woman who had recovered from COVID-19.

The V and J genes are TRBV11-2 and TRBJ2-5; TRBD2 agrees at 7 bases. Trimming removed 5 bases from V and 7 bases from J; junction bases left unmatched: 10. Germline V gives CDR1 SGHAT, CDR2 FQNNGV. The CDR3 runs 14 residues. The CDR3 nucleotides are TGTGCCAGCAGCCCAAGCGGGGTGTCGTGGACCCAGTACTTC. Protein sequence: CASSPSGVSWTQYF. The full variable domain, completed using reference TRBV11-2 and TRBJ2-5, is EAGVAQSPRYKIIEKRQSVAFWCNPISGHATLYWYQQILGQGPKLLIQFQNNGVVDDSQLPKDRFSAERLKGVDSTLKIQPAKLEDSAVYLCASSPSGVSWTQYFGPGTRLLVL.

This chain links TRBV5-1 with TRBJ2-3, with D tentatively TRBD1 (5 bases). Germline CDR1 SGHRS, CDR2 YFSETQ. With 0 bases removed from V and 4 bases from J, the gap between germline ends came to 12 bases. CDR3 length: 15 amino acids. This CDR3 reads CASSLARLGADTQYF. The CDR3 DNA sequence: TGCGCCAGCAGCTTGGCCCGGTTAGGGGCAGATACGCAGTATTTT. The variable domain in full, with the rest retrieved from reference TRBV5-1 and TRBJ2-3, is KAGVTQTPRYLIKTRGQQVTLSCSPISGHRSVSWYQQTPGQGLQFLFEYFSETQRNKGNFPGRFSGRQFSNSRSEMNVSTLELGDSALYLCASSLARLGADTQYFGPGTRLTVL.